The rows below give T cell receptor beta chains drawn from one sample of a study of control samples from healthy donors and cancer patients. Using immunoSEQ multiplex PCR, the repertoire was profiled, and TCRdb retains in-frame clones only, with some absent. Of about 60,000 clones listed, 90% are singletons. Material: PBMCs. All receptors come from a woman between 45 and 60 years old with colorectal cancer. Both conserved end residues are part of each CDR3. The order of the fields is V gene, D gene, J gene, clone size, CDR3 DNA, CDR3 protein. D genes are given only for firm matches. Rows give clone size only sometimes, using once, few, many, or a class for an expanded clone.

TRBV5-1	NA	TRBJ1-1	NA	TGCGCCAGCAGCTTGGAGGGTGCTACTGAAGCTTTCTTT	CASSLEGATEAFF
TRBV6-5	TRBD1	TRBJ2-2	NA	TGTGCCAGCAGTCGGACAGGGGACACCGGGGAGCTGTTTTTT	CASSRTGDTGELFF
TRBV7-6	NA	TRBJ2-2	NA	TGTGCCAGCAGCTTCGCCGGGGGAGAGAAGGAGCTGTTTTTT	CASSFAGGEKELFF
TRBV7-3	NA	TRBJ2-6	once	TGTGCCAGCAGCTTAGCGGGGCCTAGGTCTGGGGCCAACGTCCTGACTTTC	CASSLAGPRSGANVLTF
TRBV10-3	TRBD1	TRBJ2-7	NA	TGTGCCACTTCCCCGACAGGGAGCTCCTACGAGCAGTACTTC	CATSPTGSSYEQYF
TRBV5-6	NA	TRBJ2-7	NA	TGTGCCAGCAGCTTGGATCGTTACGAGCAGTACTTC	CASSLDRYEQYF
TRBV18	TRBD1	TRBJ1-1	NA	TGTGCCAGCTCACCGTTTGGACAGGGAGTGGAAACTGAAGCTTTCTTT	CASSPFGQGVETEAFF
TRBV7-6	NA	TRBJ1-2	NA	TGTGCCAGCAGCTTAGAGGCAGGGGGCTACACCTTC	CASSLEAGGYTF
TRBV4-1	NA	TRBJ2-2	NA	TGCGCCAGCAGCCAAATAAGACAGGTTTCCGGGGAGCTGTTTTTT	CASSQIRQVSGELFF
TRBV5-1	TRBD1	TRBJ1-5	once	TGCGCCAGCAGCTTGGGGGGGACAGGGGATCAGCCCCAGCATTTT	CASSLGGTGDQPQHF
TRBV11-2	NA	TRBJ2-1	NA	TGTGCCAGCAGCTCGAACAGGGCCACCTCCTACAATGAGCAGTTCTTC	CASSSNRATSYNEQFF
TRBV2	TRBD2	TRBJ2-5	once	TGTGCCAGCAGTGAAACTAGCGGGGGCGAGACCCAGTACTTC	CASSETSGGETQYF
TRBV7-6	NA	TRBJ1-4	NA	TGTGCCAGCAGCTTAGCGTATTGGCAGACGACGAAAACTAATGAAAAACTGTTTTTT	CASSLAYWQTTKTNEKLFF
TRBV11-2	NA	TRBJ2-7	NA	TGTGCCAGCAGCTTAGTTCAAGACGAATACGAGCAGTACTTC	CASSLVQDEYEQYF
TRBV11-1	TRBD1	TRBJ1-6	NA	TGTGCCAGCAGCTTTGGGGACAGTTATTCACCCCTCCACTTT	CASSFGDSYSPLHF
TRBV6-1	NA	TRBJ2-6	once	TGTGCCAGCAGTGCTACCAGGGACCCTGGGGCCAACGTCCTGACTTTC	CASSATRDPGANVLTF
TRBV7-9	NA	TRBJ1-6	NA	TGTGCCAGCAGCTTAGTTGATAATTCACCCCTCCACTTT	CASSLVDNSPLHF
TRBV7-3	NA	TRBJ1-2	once	TGTGCCAGCGGACCAGGGATTTCAGGCATTGGCTACACCTTC	CASGPGISGIGYTF
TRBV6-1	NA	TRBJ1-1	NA	TGTGCCAGCAGTGAATGGGGGGGCAGGACTGAAGCTTTCTTT	CASSEWGGRTEAFF
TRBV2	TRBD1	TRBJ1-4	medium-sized	TGTGCCAGCAGTGAAGCGCTGAAGGGACAGGAAAAACTGTTTTTT	CASSEALKGQEKLFF
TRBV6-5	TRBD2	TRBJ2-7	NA	TGTGCCAGCAGTCCGACTAGCGGAGAACCCTACGAGCAGTACTTC	CASSPTSGEPYEQYF
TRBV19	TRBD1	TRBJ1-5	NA	TGTGCCAGTACCCCCCAGACAGGGATTAATCAGCCCCAGCATTTT	CASTPQTGINQPQHF
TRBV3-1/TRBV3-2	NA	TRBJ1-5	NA	TGTGCCAGCAGCACCCCGAACCAGCCCCAGCATTTT	CASSTPNQPQHF
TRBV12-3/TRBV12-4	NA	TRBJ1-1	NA	TGTGCCAGCAGTTTAGCGTCCTACACTGAAGCTTTCTTT	CASSLASYTEAFF
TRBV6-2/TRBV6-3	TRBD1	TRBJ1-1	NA	TGTGCCAGCAGTAAGACCGGGACAGGGGCTGAAGCTTTCTTT	CASSKTGTGAEAFF
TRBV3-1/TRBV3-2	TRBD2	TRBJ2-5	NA	TGTGCCAGCAGCCAACTTCCGGGACTAGCGGGAGATAGACAAGAGACCCAGTACTTC	CASSQLPGLAGDRQETQYF
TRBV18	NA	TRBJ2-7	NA	TGTGCCAGCTCACCCCTGGGCTTGCCCGGGTCCTACGAGCAGTACTTC	CASSPLGLPGSYEQYF
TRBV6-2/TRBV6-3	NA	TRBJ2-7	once	TGTGCCAGCAGTTTAGTAGGGGCTTACGAGCAGTACTTC	CASSLVGAYEQYF
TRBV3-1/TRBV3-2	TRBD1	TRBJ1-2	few	TGTGCCAGCAGCGCCGGGGACAGATTAAGCCTAGGAGGGTATGGCTACACCTTC	CASSAGDRLSLGGYGYTF
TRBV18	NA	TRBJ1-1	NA	TGTGCCAGCTCACCGAGAACAGGGACTGAAGCTTTCTTT	CASSPRTGTEAFF
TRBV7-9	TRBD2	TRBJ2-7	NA	TGTGCCAGCAGCTCGGGGGGGGGTAGGGGCACCTACGAGCAGTACTTC	CASSSGGGRGTYEQYF
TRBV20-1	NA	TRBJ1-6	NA	TGCAGTGCTAGTGGTGGAGGCACCTATAATTCACCCCTCCACTTT	CSASGGGTYNSPLHF
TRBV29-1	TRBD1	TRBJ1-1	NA	TGCAGCGTTAAGCAGTGGTCGACAGGGGCGGACACTGAAGCTTTCTTT	CSVKQWSTGADTEAFF
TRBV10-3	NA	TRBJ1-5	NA	TGTGCCATCAGTGAGGCCAATCAGCCCCAGCATTTT	CAISEANQPQHF
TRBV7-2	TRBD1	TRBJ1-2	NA	TGTGCCAGCAGCCCTCGGGGACAGTTAGTCTATGGCTACACCTTC	CASSPRGQLVYGYTF
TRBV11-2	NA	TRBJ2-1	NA	TGTGCCAGCAGCTTAGGGGTAACAGGCTCGGGGCAGTTCTTC	CASSLGVTGSGQFF
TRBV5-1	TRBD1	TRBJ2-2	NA	TGCGCCAGCAGCTTCACAGGGGGGAACACCGGGGAGCTGTTTTTT	CASSFTGGNTGELFF
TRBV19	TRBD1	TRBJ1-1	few	TGTGCCAGTACCCCAAGGGACAGGTCTGAAGCTTTCTTT	CASTPRDRSEAFF
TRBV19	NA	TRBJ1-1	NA	TGTGCCAGTAGTATTCAACCGAACACTGAAGCTTTCTTT	CASSIQPNTEAFF
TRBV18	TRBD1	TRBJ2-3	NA	TGTGCCAGCTCCGACAGGGACGGGACAGATACGCAGTATTTT	CASSDRDGTDTQYF
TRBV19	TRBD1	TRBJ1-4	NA	TGTGCCAGTAGTCCGCGGACAGGAACGGTTGAAAAACTGTTTTTT	CASSPRTGTVEKLFF
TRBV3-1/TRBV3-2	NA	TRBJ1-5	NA	TGTGCCAGCAGCTACAGGACGGATTATCAGCCCCAGCATTTT	CASSYRTDYQPQHF
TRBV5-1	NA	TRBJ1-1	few	TGCGCCAGCAGCTTGGAGCCCTTTGGAGCCCTATTCGGAGGCGACACTGAAGCTTTCTTT	CASSLEPFGALFGGDTEAFF
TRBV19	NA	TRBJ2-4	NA	TGTGCCAGTAGTATCATTAGAGAGGCCAAAAACATTCAGTACTTC	CASSIIREAKNIQYF
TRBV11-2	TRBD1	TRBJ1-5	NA	TGTGCCAGCAGCTTAGGGACAGGGGGTAATCAGCCCCAGCATTTT	CASSLGTGGNQPQHF
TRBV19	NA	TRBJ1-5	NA	TGTGCCAGTAGTATGTCAGGGGCCAATCAGCCCCAGCATTTT	CASSMSGANQPQHF
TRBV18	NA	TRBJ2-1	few	TGTGCCAGCTCAACAGGGACTGAGCAGTTCTTC	CASSTGTEQFF
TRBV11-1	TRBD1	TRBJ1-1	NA	TGTGCCAGCAGTTGGGACAGGGGCAACACTGAAGCTTTCTTT	CASSWDRGNTEAFF
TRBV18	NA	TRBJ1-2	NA	TGTGCCAGCTCACCAAGAATAGACACCCAAACCTATGGCTACACCTTC	CASSPRIDTQTYGYTF